Below, 28 T cell receptor beta chains from the same sample are listed, as sequenced in a study of cytomegalovirus exposure and HLA in healthy donors. The study ran its PCR with 60 Vbeta and 13 Jbeta primers. TCRdb keeps only in-frame clones here, not all; method: immunoSEQ multiplex PCR. The profile shows about 160,000 clones, roughly 80% of them singletons. The sample taken for sequencing was PBMCs. The origin of the receptors is a man in his fifties in good health and CMV-seropositive.

This clone has a single count. This chain connects TRBV5-1 to TRBJ1-1; maybe TRBD1 (6 bases). CDR3 length: 16 amino acids. CDR1 and CDR2 from the germline V gene are SGHRS and YFSETQ. Trimming cost V 0 bases and J 0 bases, with 12 bases left between them. The CDR3 DNA reads as TGCGCCAGCAGCTTGGGTCCGGGGGGCATGAACACTGAAGCTTTCTTT. Its protein product is CASSLGPGGMNTEAFF.

CDR3 sequence (DNA): TGTGCCAGCACGGGCAGGGATAATCAGCCCCAGCATTTT. This codes for CASTGRDNQPQHF. The J gene is TRBJ1-5, the V gene TRBV6-6, with D maybe TRBD1 (5 bases). CDR3 size: 13 residues. Germline loops: CDR1 MNHNY, CDR2 SVGAGI (reference sequence). V dropped 7 bases and J dropped 4 bases, with 11 bases sitting between them.

J is TRBJ2-2 and V is TRBV5-1; 9 bases align to TRBD1. Unmatched junction bases numbered 7, after V lost 4 bases and J lost 3 bases. CDR3 length: 16 residues. From germline, CDR1 is SGHRS and CDR2 YFSETQ. The CDR3 bases are TGCGCCAGCAGCCTCACGGGACAGGGCTACACCGGGGAGCTGTTTTTT. This sequence encodes CASSLTGQGYTGELFF.

V usage is TRBV4-2 and J usage is TRBJ2-2; 14 nucleotides agree with TRBD2. V was clipped by 4 bases and J by 6 bases; unmatched bases: 4. The CDR3 runs to 16 residues. The germline CDR1 and CDR2 sequences are LGHNA and YNFKEQ. The CDR3 loop is CASSPRLAGGAGELFF. CDR3 DNA sequence: TGTGCCAGCAGCCCCCGACTAGCGGGGGGGGCCGGGGAGCTGTTTTTT.

This clone was found a few times. V usage is TRBV5-4 and J usage is TRBJ1-1; 8 nucleotides match TRBD1. The germline CDR1 and CDR2 sequences are SGHNT and YYREEE (reference sequence). V shed 4 bases, J shed 5 bases, and the junction held 10 bases outside the gene matches. The CDR3 consists of 15 residues. This CDR3 is CASSPGVDRGTEAFF. The CDR3 bases are TGTGCCAGCAGCCCGGGGGTAGACAGGGGAACTGAAGCTTTCTTT.

DNA of the CDR3: TGTGCCTGGAGTGTATTACAGGGCCTTAATGAAAAACTGTTTTTT. Translated, it gives CAWSVLQGLNEKLFF. V is TRBV30 and J is TRBJ1-4; possibly TRBD1 for D (6 bases). In germline, CDR1 is GTSNPN, CDR2 SVGIG (reference sequence). The CDR3 has 15 amino acids. Trimming removed 0 bases from V and 4 bases from J, with 12 bases in between.

This chain joins TRBV9 and TRBJ1-4, with no clear D. V lost 0 bases to trimming and J lost 0 bases, with 3 bases between them. The germline gives CDR1 SGDLS, CDR2 YYNGEE. The CDR3 length is 14 residues. CDR3 coding DNA: TGTGCCAGCAGCGTAGCTGCAACTAATGAAAAACTGTTTTTT. Its translation is CASSVAATNEKLFF.

The chain uses TRBV5-1 and TRBJ2-3; 8 bases agree with TRBD1. V dropped 4 bases and J dropped 0; count of bases not matched to a gene: 7. This CDR3 region has 16 residues. Looked up from germline, CDR1 is SGHRS and CDR2 is YFSETQ. The chain's CDR3 is CASSAGQGISTDTQYF. The CDR3 DNA sequence: TGCGCCAGCAGCGCTGGACAGGGCATAAGCACAGATACGCAGTATTTT.

The chain links TRBV19 to TRBJ1-2; TRBD1 might be the D (6 bases). Trimming stripped 5 bases from V and 5 bases from J, with 9 bases between. Looked up from germline, CDR1 is LNHDA and CDR2 is SQIVND (reference sequence). This CDR3 has 12 amino acids. CDR3 loop: CASSSGEYGYTF. CDR3 in DNA: TGTGCCAGTAGTTCAGGGGAATATGGCTACACCTTC.

The rearrangement uses TRBV7-9 and TRBJ1-1, with TRBD1 matching 9 bases. V dropped 1 base and J dropped 5; count of bases not matched to a gene: 5. In germline, CDR1 is SEHNR, CDR2 FQNEAQ (reference sequence). This CDR3 spans 15 amino acids. This CDR3 reads CASSLGGTGLTEAFF. The CDR3 coding sequence is TGTGCCAGCAGCTTAGGGGGGACAGGGTTAACTGAAGCTTTCTTT. The variable domain in full, completed from reference TRBV7-9 and TRBJ1-1, reads DTGVSQNPRHKITKRGQNVTFRCDPISEHNRLYWYRQTLGQGPEFLTYFQNEAQLEKSRLLSDRFSAERPKGSFSTLEIQRTEQGDSAMYLCASSLGGTGLTEAFFGQGTRLTVV.

This clone was counted a single time. The chain combines TRBV5-1 with TRBJ1-2; D gene ambiguous. CDR1 is SGHRS, CDR2 YFSETQ, per germline. Trimming cost V 4 bases and J 4 bases, with 17 bases left between them. This CDR3 is built from 15 residues. The chain's CDR3 is CASSPDGTLGYGYTF. The CDR3 DNA is TGCGCCAGCAGCCCGGACGGAACACTAGGCTATGGCTACACCTTC.

The chain carries TRBV4-2 and TRBJ1-2, with D possibly being TRBD1 (6 bases). V was cut by 0 bases and J by 8 bases, with 7 bases left in between. Germline lookup yields CDR1 LGHNA and CDR2 YNFKEQ. There are 12 residues in the CDR3. The chain's CDR3 is CASSQDRGGYTF. Written as DNA, the CDR3 is TGTGCCAGCAGCCAAGACAGGGGAGGCTACACCTTC.

Only one count was recorded for this clone. This sequence joins TRBV5-6 and TRBJ2-1; no clear D gene. This CDR3 is built from 17 residues. Germline lookup yields CDR1 SGHDT and CDR2 YYEEEE. V was cut by 4 bases and J by 4 bases, with 21 bases left in between. DNA of the CDR3: TGTGCCAGCAGCGGGCACCAGGATCCCGAACGTTACAATGAGCAGTTCTTC. It specifies CASSGHQDPERYNEQFF.

This clone was detected a few times. The V call is TRBV28, the J call TRBJ1-5, with D uncertain. CDR1 is MDHEN and CDR2 is SYDVKM in the germline V gene. V was shortened by 4 bases and J by 2 bases, with 9 bases between the two germline ends. CDR3 length: 14 residues. CDR3 in amino acids: CASSWMTGNQPQHF. In DNA form, the CDR3 reads TGTGCCAGCAGTTGGATGACTGGCAATCAGCCCCAGCATTTT.

The rearrangement links TRBV27 to TRBJ1-5, with no clear D. The CDR3 runs 13 residues. Trimming pared 10 bases from V and 3 bases from J, leaving 13 bases between. Germline CDR1 and CDR2: MNHEY and SMNVEV (reference sequence). The CDR3 reads CAISSGDNQPQHF. CDR3 DNA sequence: TGTGCCATCTCGTCAGGTGACAATCAGCCCCAGCATTTT.

This clone was counted only a few times. The CDR3 DNA reads TGTGCCAGCAGTTTACAAATCGGGGGCACTGAAGCTTTCTTT. Translated, it gives CASSLQIGGTEAFF. The V call is TRBV27, the J call TRBJ1-1; a possible D gene is TRBD1 (5 bases). The V and J ends lost 2 bases and 4 bases respectively, with 11 bases between them. There are 14 residues in the CDR3. The germline V gene has CDR1 MNHEY and CDR2 SMNVEV (reference sequence).

The genes are TRBV4-3 and TRBJ2-7; a possible D gene is TRBD1 (5 bases). This CDR3 comprises 17 residues. Per the germline V gene, CDR1 is LGHNA and CDR2 is YSLEER. Trimming removed 0 bases from V and 0 bases from J, with 15 bases in between. This CDR3 is CASSQDPPGSSSYEQYF. The CDR3 nucleotides are TGCGCCAGCAGCCAAGATCCCCCAGGGTCAAGCTCCTACGAGCAGTACTTC.

The chain joins TRBV7-8 to TRBJ1-4; 9 bases fit TRBD1. CDR1 SGHVS and CDR2 FQNEAQ come from the germline V gene. CDR3 size: 16 residues. V lost 7 bases and J lost 0; bases outside the gene matches: 6. The CDR3 reads CASTGTGSPTNEKLFF. The CDR3 DNA reads TGTGCCAGCACCGGGACAGGGAGTCCAACTAATGAAAAACTGTTTTTT.

This clone was seen once. This sequence joins TRBV4-3 and TRBJ1-5; D remains ambiguous. The V end lost 0 bases, the J end lost 2 bases, and 11 bases lay between the germline ends. The CDR3 runs 16 residues. Germline values: CDR1 LGHNA, CDR2 YSLEER. The CDR3 nucleotides read TGCGCCAGCAGCCAAGATTACGGGGTCGGCAATCAGCCCCAGCATTTT. Amino acids: CASSQDYGVGNQPQHF.

This sequence joins TRBV28 and TRBJ2-1; 11 bases are shared with TRBD1. The CDR3 has 17 amino acids. Germline V gene lookup returns CDR1 MDHEN and CDR2 SYDVKM. J lost 7 bases, V lost 5 bases, and 13 bases had no gene match. The CDR3 spells CASSRSRDRGVGNEQFF. The CDR3 DNA reads TGTGCCAGCAGTCGAAGTCGGGACAGGGGGGTAGGTAATGAGCAGTTCTTC. Combining the CDR3 with reference TRBV28 and TRBJ2-1 gives the whole variable domain DVKVTQSSRYLVKRTGEKVFLECVQDMDHENMFWYRQDPGLGLRLIYFSYDVKMKEKGDIPEGYSVSREKKERFSLILESASTNQTSMYLCASSRSRDRGVGNEQFFGPGTRLTVL.

This clone was recorded once. This chain uses TRBV5-1 with TRBJ1-1; 7 bases align to TRBD1. CDR1 SGHRS and CDR2 YFSETQ come from the germline V gene. V lost 4 bases and J lost 9; bases outside the gene matches: 6. CDR3 size: 12 residues. The CDR3 region has the DNA TGCGCCAGCAGCGCCCAGACAGGGCAAGCTTTCTTT. It specifies CASSAQTGQAFF.

The chain is built from TRBV7-2 and TRBJ1-1; the match to TRBD1 covers 9 bases. The CDR3 has 16 amino acids. V gave up 5 bases and J gave up 0 bases; unmatched junction bases: 7. From germline, CDR1 is SGHTA and CDR2 FQGNSA. This CDR3 reads CASSQPQGALNTEAFF. For the CDR3, the DNA is TGTGCCAGCAGCCAACCACAGGGGGCGTTGAACACTGAAGCTTTCTTT.

The chain recombines TRBV7-6 with TRBJ2-5; 11 positions agree with TRBD2. The junction had 5 bases not matched to a gene; V was cut back by 4 bases and J by 4 bases. Germline CDR1 and CDR2: SGHVS and FNYEAQ. This CDR3 spans 15 amino acids. Here the CDR3 reads CASSSLAGGLETQYF. CDR3 DNA sequence: TGTGCCAGCAGCTCCTTAGCGGGGGGGTTAGAGACCCAGTACTTC. The variable domain in full, completed from reference TRBV7-6 and TRBJ2-5, reads GAGVSQSPRYKVTKRGQDVALRCDPISGHVSLYWYRQALGQGPEFLTYFNYEAQQDKSGLPNDRFSAERPEGSISTLTIQRTEQRDSAMYRCASSSLAGGLETQYFGPGTRLLVL.

This chain joins TRBV7-9 and TRBJ2-7, with a weak D call TRBD2 (5 bases). V was shortened by 5 bases and J by 4 bases, with 18 bases between the two germline ends. This CDR3 has 15 residues. Germline V gene lookup returns CDR1 SEHNR and CDR2 FQNEAQ (reference sequence). The CDR3 loop reads CASSKAAGGTYEQYF. CDR3 bases: TGTGCCAGCAGCAAAGCGGCAGGCGGTACGTACGAGCAGTACTTC.

J is TRBJ1-5 and V is TRBV30, with D perhaps matching TRBD1 (5 bases). There are 14 residues in the CDR3. Germline values: CDR1 GTSNPN, CDR2 SVGIG (reference sequence). The germline V and J ends were trimmed by 0 bases and 1 base, with 7 bases remaining between them. DNA of the CDR3: TGTGCCTGGAGTGTTGACAGCAGCAATCAGCCCCAGCATTTT. Encoded protein: CAWSVDSSNQPQHF.

This clone came up a few times. This rearrangement joins TRBV7-6 to TRBJ1-4; D call uncertain. V lost 5 bases and J lost 4, with 14 bases in between. The CDR3 is 15 amino acids. The germline V gene encodes CDR1 SGHVS and CDR2 FNYEAQ. The DNA for the CDR3 is TGTGCCAGCAGCCACCAGAATCCCCTTAATGAAAAACTGTTTTTT. This encodes CASSHQNPLNEKLFF.

The table lists this clone with a few counts. This sequence joins TRBV12-5 and TRBJ1-4; D not resolved. The CDR3 extends over 14 amino acids. Germline V gives CDR1 LGHNT, CDR2 FRNRAP. V was pared by 4 bases and J by 7 bases, with 13 bases between. CDR3 DNA: TGTGCTAGTGGTTCGGCGGATTCACGTGAAAAACTGTTTTTT. Its translation is CASGSADSREKLFF.

This clone was observed a handful of times. This chain uses TRBV27 with TRBJ1-2; D is ambiguous. Germline CDR1 and CDR2: MNHEY and SMNVEV (reference sequence). This CDR3 is built from 15 residues. Trimming removed 5 bases from V and 4 bases from J, with 17 bases in between. The DNA for the CDR3 is TGTGCCAGCAGTCCTTTGACGGGATACCCCTATGGCTACACCTTC. Protein sequence: CASSPLTGYPYGYTF.